These T cell receptor beta chains were read from a single sample in a study of cytomegalovirus exposure and HLA in healthy donors. The assay was immunoSEQ multiplex PCR, and TCRdb's table has in-frame clones only and misses some. The sample table includes around 150,000 clones. The sequenced material came from PBMCs. The receptors were sampled from a man aged 40-50 years in good health and CMV-seronegative. Both conserved end residues are part of each CDR3. The D gene is left open where the match is weak.

D	J	V	DNA	CDR3
TRBD1	TRBJ2-1	TRBV5-5	TGTGCCAGCAGCTCAGTCCGGGACAGACTGAACAATGAGCAGTTCTTC	CASSSVRDRLNNEQFF
TRBD1	TRBJ1-6	TRBV5-1	TGCGCCAGCAGCTTGATAGGACAGGGGAGCTCCTATAATTCACCCCTCCACTTT	CASSLIGQGSSYNSPLHF
-	TRBJ1-4	TRBV27	TGTGCCAGCGCCTATCGTGAAAAACTGTTTTTT	CASAYREKLFF
-	TRBJ1-1	TRBV27	TGTGCCAGCTGTGCCCCAGGGCTCACTGAAGCTTTCTTT	CASCAPGLTEAFF
TRBD1	TRBJ1-1	TRBV9	TGTGCCAGCAGCGTAGGATATAAGGGGGCCCTGAACACTGAAGCTTTCTTT	CASSVGYKGALNTEAFF
-	TRBJ2-1	TRBV6-5	TGTGCCAGCAGCTACGGGAGAAATGAGCAGTTCTTC	CASSYGRNEQFF
-	TRBJ2-7	TRBV5-1	TGCGCCAGCAGCTGGGGGACAATCTACGAGCAGTACTTC	CASSWGTIYEQYF
-	TRBJ2-2	TRBV9	TGTGCCAGCAGCCCCCAAGGGGTCACCGGGGAGCTGTTTTTT	CASSPQGVTGELFF
TRBD2	TRBJ2-1	TRBV11-2	TGTGCCAGCAGCTTAGTAGCGGGGGCCTACAATGAGCAGTTCTTC	CASSLVAGAYNEQFF
-	TRBJ1-4	TRBV9	TGTGCCAGCAGCGTAGCAGGGGCTGGCGAAAAACTGTTTTTT	CASSVAGAGEKLFF
TRBD2	TRBJ2-5	TRBV10-1	TGCGCCAGCAGTGAGTACGGGTCAGCTGGACTAGTAGGGTCGGGCGAAGAGACCCAGTACTTC	CASSEYGSAGLVGSGEETQYF
TRBD2	TRBJ2-6	TRBV7-8	TGTGCCAGCACCCCGGGAGGGCGCCTCTCTGGGGCCAACGTCCTGACTTTC	CASTPGGRLSGANVLTF
-	TRBJ1-2	TRBV5-1	TGCGCCAGCAGCTCGGGAGGTAACTATGGCTACACCTTC	CASSSGGNYGYTF
TRBD1	TRBJ1-5	TRBV4-2	TGTGCCAGCAGCCAGCCACAGGGGACCAGTCAGCCCCAGCATTTT	CASSQPQGTSQPQHF